This TCR beta chain was obtained from a study of blood T cell repertoires in COVID-19. Repertoires were generated with immunoSEQ multiplex PCR, while TCRdb's copy carries only in-frame clones and drops some. The sample lists hundreds of thousands of clones; roughly 85% were seen once. The germline CDR1 and CDR2 sequences are SGDLS and YYNGEE. V was pared by 4 bases and J by 4 bases, with 14 bases between. The CDR3 is made up of 14 amino acids. The genes are TRBV9 and TRBJ1-2, with D possibly TRBD1 on 6 matching bases. This clonotype originated in a woman aged 45-65 years who had recovered from COVID-19. Material for sequencing was PBMCs or T cells enriched from blood (not recorded which). CDR3 sequence (DNA): TGTGCCAGCAGCCCAAGGACAGAGGTCTATGGCTACACCTTC. This sequence encodes CASSPRTEVYGYTF.